The rows below give T cell receptor beta chains drawn from one sample of a study of T cell responses to AZD1222 COVID-19 vaccine. Generated by immunoSEQ multiplex PCR, the TCRdb table keeps only in-frame clones and is missing some. Of some 100,000 clones in the sample, approximately 84% are singletons; the top ten hold 15% to 20%. The sample was peripheral blood, taken on day 0 of AZD1222 vaccination. These receptor sequences come from an adult in good health. The CDR3 runs from the conserved cysteine through the conserved F or W. A D gene is named only where the DNA matches it firmly. Size is omitted from some rows. Given values are once, few, many or a class for expanded clones.

d_call j_call v_call clone_size cdr3_nt cdr3_aa
. TRBJ1-1 TRBV28 . TGTGCCAGCAGTGAGGACATGAACACTGAAGCTTTCTTT CASSEDMNTEAFF
. TRBJ2-7 TRBV30 once TGTGCCTGGAGTGTACTGGTAGGTCGGGAGCAGTACTTC CAWSVLVGREQYF
. TRBJ1-1 TRBV19 . TGTGCCAGTAGCGTGATAGGGATGGACACTGAAGCTTTCTTT CASSVIGMDTEAFF
TRBD1 TRBJ1-3 TRBV5-1 . TGCGCCAGCAGCTCGCTACAGGGGGCGTCTGGAAACACCATATATTTT CASSSLQGASGNTIYF
TRBD2 TRBJ2-7 TRBV7-2 once TGTGCCAGCAGCCTACTAGCGGGAGCTGTCTACGAGCAGTACTTC CASSLLAGAVYEQYF
TRBD2 TRBJ2-1 TRBV5-4 . TGTGCCAGCAGCTGGGGGACTAGCGGGAGTGGGACAGTCTATGAGCAGTTCTTC CASSWGTSGSGTVYEQFF
TRBD1 TRBJ2-5 TRBV7-9 . TGTGCCAGCAGCTCCCCCGGGACAGGGGTGATAAAAGAGACCCAGTACTTC CASSSPGTGVIKETQYF
. TRBJ2-7 TRBV11-2 few TGTGCCAGCAGCTCAGGGGGGGACATCCCACCGAGCTCCTACGAGCAGTACTTC CASSSGGDIPPSSYEQYF
. TRBJ1-5 TRBV10-1 few TGCGCCAGGCGTTGGGTGTTGCAGCCCCAGCATTTT CARRWVLQPQHF
. TRBJ1-1 TRBV19 few TGTGCCAGTAGTCAGCAGAACACTGAAGCTTTCTTT CASSQQNTEAFF
. TRBJ2-3 TRBV7-3 . TGTGCCAGCAGCCCCGGACTCTTCCCAGATACGCAGTATTTT CASSPGLFPDTQYF
. TRBJ1-5 TRBV30 . TGTGCCTGGTCCCTGGGAATAGGTAATGGTCAGCCCCAGCATTTT CAWSLGIGNGQPQHF
TRBD2 TRBJ2-5 TRBV29-1 . TGCAGCGTTGAGAGGGCTAGCGGTCCTCAAGAGACCCAGTACTTC CSVERASGPQETQYF
TRBD1 TRBJ1-2 TRBV5-1 . TGCGCCAGCAGCTTGGAGACCGGGACAGGCTATGGCTACACCTTC CASSLETGTGYGYTF
. TRBJ2-7 TRBV18 . TGTGCCAGCTCACCACCGGCAACAGGGTCCGAGCAGTACTTC CASSPPATGSEQYF
TRBD1 TRBJ1-2 TRBV19 . TGTGCCAGTAGTGGACAGGGGTTGAACTATGGCTACACCTTC CASSGQGLNYGYTF
TRBD1 TRBJ1-4 TRBV30 . TGTGCCTGGGCTCAGGACAGGGGGGAAAAACTGTTTTTT CAWAQDRGEKLFF
TRBD2 TRBJ2-1 TRBV11-3 . TGTGCCAGCAGCTTATATGGGACTAGGGTCCTCAATGAGCAGTTCTTC CASSLYGTRVLNEQFF
. TRBJ2-3 TRBV6-5 . TGTGCCAGCAGGAAGGACCTCACAGATACGCAGTATTTT CASRKDLTDTQYF
TRBD1 TRBJ1-5 TRBV7-2 . TGTGCCAGCAGCTTTAGGGGGCCAAGCAATCAGCCCCAGCATTTT CASSFRGPSNQPQHF
. TRBJ2-2 TRBV5-5 . TGTGCCAGCAGCTTAGGTAACACCGGGGAGCTGTTTTTT CASSLGNTGELFF
. TRBJ2-7 TRBV5-1 . TGCGCCAGCAGCCAAGCCCGGGCCTTTACCTACGAGCAGTACTTC CASSQARAFTYEQYF
TRBD2 TRBJ2-2 TRBV5-5 . TGTGCCAGCAGCTTGGGACTAGCGGGAGGTTCGAACACCGGGGAGCTGTTTTTT CASSLGLAGGSNTGELFF
. TRBJ2-5 TRBV7-9 . TGTGCCAGCAGCCTTCCGCTGCGGGAAGCGGAGACCCAGTACTTC CASSLPLREAETQYF
. TRBJ2-1 TRBV21-1 . TGTGCCAGAGGGACGGAGGCTTGCTACAATGAGCAGTTCTTC CARGTEACYNEQFF
. TRBJ2-5 TRBV7-9 . TGTGCCAGCAGCTTAGCGGGTCGGGGAGTAGGGACCCAGTACTTC CASSLAGRGVGTQYF
. TRBJ2-3 TRBV14 . TGTGCCAGCAGCCAAGATCTTATGTTAGATACGCAGTATTTT CASSQDLMLDTQYF
. TRBJ1-5 TRBV28 . TGTGCCAGCAGAATTCTCGTCAGGGCAAGAAAGGAGCTATATAGCAATCAGCCCCAGCATTTT CASRILVRARKELYSNQPQHF